The T cell receptor (beta chain) under discussion was sequenced for a study of blood T cell repertoires in COVID-19. The germline V gene encodes CDR1 MNHEY and CDR2 SVGAGI. This CDR3 comprises 13 residues. V was pared by 5 bases and J by 6 bases, with 5 bases of the junction left unmatched. How the authors handled the data: From reference gene primer amplification, estimates of nucleated cell counts were derived. Assay used: immunoSEQ multiplex PCR; TCRdb lists only in-frame clones, some missing. That table is the source of V, J and clone size, and D and trimming were worked out from the DNA. This sample has over 200,000 clones, with 80% to 85% found just once.

Sequences were obtained from peripheral blood. The sequence was collected from an elderly woman with active or convalescent COVID-19. This chain connects TRBV6-5 to TRBJ2-7; 9 bases match TRBD1. The CDR3 loop is CASSRDRESEQYF. In DNA, the CDR3 is TGTGCCAGCAGTAGGGACAGGGAGAGCGAGCAGTACTTC.